This TCR beta chain originates from a study of T-cell reconstitution after alpha-beta-depleted transplantation in children. Study-level results: T-cell numbers and diversity, one year after transplant, stemmed largely from T cells that were newly produced. At day 60, the high TCRbeta diversity found in some patients originated from recipient T cells and thymic progenitors that had survived. Where alpha-beta T cells came from about two months after transplant was reportedly several hundred expanded graft clones.

Unique molecular identifiers featured in how the TCRbeta library was prepared. TCRdb redid the calling of the PCR reads with MiXCR, one entry per CDR3 protein. Here the sample spans around 800,000 distinct CDR3 sequences, under 20% being singletons. In this sample, this clonotype turned up many times. What it binds is not known. The CDR3 length is 11 residues. Germline CDR1 and CDR2: SQVTM and ANQGSEA. V gave up 5 bases and J gave up 2 bases, with 6 bases separating them. Sample: PBMCs, mostly from graft donor cells, taken 360 days after TCRalphabeta/CD19-depleted stem cell transplant. J is TRBJ1-2 and V is TRBV29-1; D remains ambiguous. This TCR was recovered from a male patient between 10 and 17 years old who had a stem cell transplant for acute lymphoblastic leukemia, so the T cells may come from the graft donor. For the CDR3, the DNA is TGCAGCGTTATATCGAACTATGGCTACACCTTC. This gives the protein CSVISNYGYTF.